Below, 22 T cell receptor beta chains from the same sample are listed, as sequenced in a study of T-cell reconstitution after alpha-beta-depleted transplantation in children. Unique molecular identifiers tagged the TCRbeta library. One entry per CDR3 protein, called by TCRdb with MiXCR from the PCR reads. The top ten hold roughly 28% of the sample, which has about 980,000 distinct CDR3 sequences, about 29% seen once. Sequencing used PBMCs, mostly from graft donor cells, obtained 360 days after TCRalphabeta/CD19-depleted stem cell transplant. These receptors came from a boy under two years old who had a stem cell transplant for SCID, so the T cells may come from the graft donor.

This clonotype was seen a few times. The CDR3 loop is CAISVETNTEAFF. CDR3 nucleotide sequence: TGTGCCATCAGTGTCGAGACAAACACTGAAGCTTTCTTT. The gene calls are TRBV10-3 and TRBJ1-1, with D unresolved. This CDR3 comprises 13 residues. Germline loops: CDR1 ENHRY, CDR2 SYGVKD. V lost 4 bases, J lost 2 bases, and 8 bases lay in between.

This clonotype turned up a few times. The chain combines TRBV3-1 with TRBJ2-7; 7 nucleotides match TRBD2. This CDR3 is built from 15 residues. Germline trimming cut 1 base from V and 3 bases from J; bases unmatched to any gene: 6. Germline V gives CDR1 LGHDT, CDR2 YNNKEL (reference sequence). In DNA form, the CDR3 reads TGTGCCAGCAGCCAAGCGGGCGGGGGAATCTACGAGCAGTACTTC. Protein product: CASSQAGGGIYEQYF.

The chain employs TRBV9 and TRBJ2-3; 11 nucleotides line up with TRBD2. This CDR3 region has 14 residues. The germline CDR1 and CDR2 sequences are SGDLS and YYNGEE. The V gene end was trimmed by 2 bases and the J gene end by 8 bases; junction bases not matched to a gene: 4. The CDR3 bases are TGTGCCAGCAGCGTCGAACTAGCGGGGGCTACGCAGTATTTT. Translation gives CASSVELAGATQYF.

This clonotype appeared a few times. CDR3 sequence reads: CASSFGGREDYEQYF. Written as DNA, the CDR3 is TGTGCCAGCAGTTTCGGAGGACGGGAGGACTACGAGCAGTACTTC. This rearrangement joins TRBV27 to TRBJ2-7; 7 nucleotides align to TRBD2. CDR3 length: 15 amino acids. The V segment lost 3 bases and the J segment 3 bases; nucleotides outside the gene matches: 8. Per germline, CDR1 MNHEY and CDR2 SMNVEV (reference sequence).

This clonotype was found once. The chain joins TRBV11-2 to TRBJ2-1; D is possibly TRBD1 or TRBD2 (5 bases each). CDR3 size: 14 residues. Germline CDR1 and CDR2: SGHAT and FQNNGV. V lost 5 bases and J lost 9, with 17 bases in between. The CDR3: CASSISGADGEQFF. The CDR3 coding sequence is TGTGCCAGCAGCATCTCCGGGGCAGACGGTGAGCAGTTCTTC. Variable domain in full (rest from reference TRBV11-2 and TRBJ2-1): EAGVAQSPRYKIIEKRQSVAFWCNPISGHATLYWYQQILGQGPKLLIQFQNNGVVDDSQLPKDRFSAERLKGVDSTLKIQPAKLEDSAVYLCASSISGADGEQFFGPGTRLTVL.

V usage is TRBV5-6 and J usage is TRBJ2-5; possible D gene TRBD2, 5 bases. Germline V CDR1 and CDR2: SGHDT, YYEEEE. V was clipped by 3 bases and J by 8 bases, with 17 bases between them. The CDR3 loop spans 14 amino acids. The DNA of the CDR3 is TGTGCCAGCAGCTCAACTAGGTCAAGAGGTACCCAGTACTTC. This sequence encodes CASSSTRSRGTQYF.

V and J are TRBV20-1 and TRBJ1-4; no clear D. Trimming shortened V by 3 bases and J by 0 bases, and 8 bases separated the two germline ends. The germline gives CDR1 DFQATT, CDR2 SNEGSKA (reference sequence). CDR3 length equals 14 residues. For the CDR3, the DNA is TGCAGTGCTAGTATGCTTGCAACTAATGAAAAACTGTTTTTT. It is translated as CSASMLATNEKLFF.

This chain connects TRBV7-2 to TRBJ2-5, with 10 positions matching TRBD1. Looked up from germline, CDR1 is SGHTA and CDR2 is FQGNSA. The CDR3 spans 16 residues. Losses at the gene ends were 5 bases for V and 2 bases for J; bases not matched to a gene: 8. CDR3 sequence reads: CASSRRDRGRQETQYF. Written as DNA, the CDR3 is TGTGCCAGCAGCCGACGGGACAGGGGTAGGCAAGAGACCCAGTACTTC.

This clonotype appeared a few times. The chain combines TRBV4-1 with TRBJ2-1; TRBD2 might be the D (6 bases). The CDR3 has 14 residues. The V end lost 6 bases, the J end lost 7 bases, and 16 bases lay between the germline ends. Per the germline V gene, CDR1 is MGHRA and CDR2 is YSYEKL. The CDR3 DNA follows: TGCGCCAGCAGGCGTCTGGGGGGTCCGAATGAGCAGTTCTTC. It encodes CASRRLGGPNEQFF.

This clonotype was counted between two and nine times. V usage is TRBV11-2 and J usage is TRBJ2-1; D not certain. Germline V CDR1 and CDR2: SGHAT, FQNNGV. V lost 0 bases and J lost 2, with 11 bases in between. The CDR3 loop spans 16 amino acids. The CDR3 bases are TGTGCCAGCAGCTTAGAGGTAGCCCCCCCCTACAATGAGCAGTTCTTC. Its protein product is CASSLEVAPPYNEQFF. Full variable domain (missing parts from reference TRBV11-2 and TRBJ2-1): EAGVAQSPRYKIIEKRQSVAFWCNPISGHATLYWYQQILGQGPKLLIQFQNNGVVDDSQLPKDRFSAERLKGVDSTLKIQPAKLEDSAVYLCASSLEVAPPYNEQFFGPGTRLTVL.

The CDR3: CASSVNPSLLDSLNTEAFF. The CDR3 coding sequence is TGTGCCAGCAGCGTAAATCCCTCCCTATTGGACAGCTTAAACACTGAAGCTTTCTTT. The rearrangement links TRBV9 to TRBJ1-1, with D perhaps matching TRBD1 (6 bases). The V end was cut by 1 base, the J end by 2 bases, with 24 bases between. This CDR3 has 19 residues. The germline V gene has CDR1 SGDLS and CDR2 YYNGEE.

This clonotype has just a few counts. V gene TRBV12-3 or TRBV12-4 combines with J gene TRBJ1-5; D is perhaps TRBD1 (6 bases). The CDR3 consists of 16 residues. V lost 2 bases to trimming and J lost 0 bases, with 11 bases between them. CDR3 in DNA: TGTGCCAGCAGTTTAAGATTACAGGGTAGCAATCAGCCCCAGCATTTT. Translation gives CASSLRLQGSNQPQHF.

Only a few counts were recorded for this clonotype. V is TRBV7-2 and J is TRBJ2-3; TRBD2 agrees at 14 bases. Germline lookup yields CDR1 SGHTA and CDR2 FQGNSA. Losses at the gene ends were 1 base for V and 9 bases for J; bases not matched to a gene: 6. The CDR3 has 16 amino acids. The CDR3 sequence: CASSLEGLAGARTQYF. The DNA of the CDR3 is TGTGCCAGCAGCTTAGAGGGACTAGCGGGGGCCCGGACGCAGTATTTT.

The rearrangement joins TRBV12-3 or TRBV12-4 to TRBJ2-1, with 9 nucleotides matching TRBD1. The CDR3 is 13 amino acids. J was trimmed by 8 bases and V by 6 bases; bases with no gene match: 5. For the CDR3, the DNA is TGTGCCAGCAGCACGGGACAGGGAGATGAGCAGTTCTTC. It codes for CASSTGQGDEQFF.

This clonotype has at least ten counts. This chain connects TRBV27 to TRBJ2-5, with TRBD2 as a possible D gene (6 bases). Germline CDR1 reads MNHEY; CDR2 reads SMNVEV (reference sequence). V lost 4 bases to trimming and J lost 4 bases, with 10 bases between them. The CDR3 has 13 amino acids. This chain's CDR3 is CASSWTGGETQYF. As DNA, the CDR3 is TGTGCCAGCAGTTGGACCGGGGGAGAGACCCAGTACTTC.

The chain is built from TRBV30 and TRBJ1-5; TRBD1 matches at 7 bases. Germline lookup yields CDR1 GTSNPN and CDR2 SVGIG (reference sequence). This CDR3 comprises 14 residues. V dropped 2 bases and J dropped 6; count of bases not matched to a gene: 7. The CDR3 loop is CAWSQQGGGQPQHF. CDR3 in DNA: TGTGCCTGGAGTCAACAAGGGGGCGGTCAGCCCCAGCATTTT. Drawing the rest from reference TRBV30 and TRBJ1-5, the complete variable domain is SQTIHQWPATLVQPVGSPLSLECTVEGTSNPNLYWYRQAAGRGLQLLFYSVGIGQISSEVPQNLSASRPQDRQFILSSKKLLLSDSGFYLCAWSQQGGGQPQHFGDGTRLSIL.

This clonotype has just a few counts. This chain links TRBV9 with TRBJ2-5; 8 bases map to TRBD2. Germline values: CDR1 SGDLS, CDR2 YYNGEE. CDR3 size: 15 residues. Unmatched junction bases numbered 7, after V lost 1 base and J lost 5 bases. The CDR3 nucleotides read TGTGCCAGCAGCGTATCCGCTAGCGGGTTGGAGACCCAGTACTTC. Translated: CASSVSASGLETQYF.

This chain links TRBV5-1 with TRBJ1-2; D call uncertain. V lost 0 bases, J lost 4 bases, and 7 bases lay in between. The V gene's germline CDR1 is SGHRS and CDR2 YFSETQ. This CDR3 has 13 residues. The CDR3 nucleotides read TGCGCCAGCAGCTTGGCGGTGGCCTATGGCTACACCTTC. Protein: CASSLAVAYGYTF.

The chain recombines TRBV4-1 with TRBJ2-2, with TRBD1 matching 11 bases. The CDR3 extends over 15 amino acids. Per the germline V gene, CDR1 is MGHRA and CDR2 is YSYEKL. V lost 4 bases and J lost 7; bases outside the gene matches: 5. The CDR3 DNA is TGCGCCAGCAGCCTAGGACAGGGGGCTGGCGGGGAGCTGTTTTTT. Translated: CASSLGQGAGGELFF.

The chain is built from TRBV20-1 and TRBJ2-5, with D perhaps being TRBD1 or TRBD2 (6 bases each). Germline V gene lookup returns CDR1 DFQATT and CDR2 SNEGSKA (reference sequence). Trimming took 4 bases from V and 2 from J, leaving 11 bases between them. This CDR3 contains 13 residues. CDR3 amino acids: CSATGARQETQYF. The CDR3 DNA sequence: TGCAGTGCTACGGGGGCCCGTCAAGAGACCCAGTACTTC.

The chain employs TRBV4-1 and TRBJ1-5; no clear D. There are 14 residues in the CDR3. CDR1 MGHRA and CDR2 YSYEKL come from the germline V gene. With 2 bases removed from V and 5 bases from J, the gap between germline ends came to 10 bases. CDR3 sequence reads: CASSQSLGDQPQHF. CDR3 in DNA: TGCGCCAGCAGCCAAAGTCTTGGGGATCAGCCCCAGCATTTT.

The chain has TRBV5-1 and TRBJ2-3; 8 bases align to TRBD2. Trimming cost V 4 bases and J 0 bases; bases outside gene matches: 10. Germline V CDR1 and CDR2: SGHRS, YFSETQ. The CDR3 sequence is 17 residues long. CDR3 DNA sequence: TGCGCCAGCAGCGCGATAATTAGCGGGGAAAGCACAGATACGCAGTATTTT. Translating gives CASSAIISGESTDTQYF.